A single sample gave rise to the 29 T cell receptor beta chains below, sequenced in a study of T cells in Graves' hyperthyroidism and ophthalmopathy. RNA transcripts gave rise to amplified TCR beta CDR3 regions. The HTBI primer set served for first-round RT-PCR of the TCR CDR3. TCRdb analysed the multiplex PCR reads with MiXCR anew, one entry per CDR3 protein. The sample yields around 700,000 distinct CDR3 sequences, approximately 40% seen once. The sample was blood. The receptors come from a woman aged 40 to 49 with Graves' hyperthyroidism.

This clonotype was counted a few times. The CDR3 reads CASNSGRITGELFF. CDR3 bases: TGTGCCAGCAATAGCGGGAGAATCACCGGGGAGCTGTTTTTT. This sequence joins TRBV6-1 and TRBJ2-2; 9 bases line up with TRBD2. The CDR3 length is 14 residues. Germline CDR1 is MNHNS and CDR2 is SASEGT. V trimming: 7 bases; J trimming: 4 bases; junction bases outside the gene matches: 4.

The rearrangement links TRBV7-2 to TRBJ1-5, with a weak D call TRBD1 (5 bases). CDR1 SGHTA and CDR2 FQGNSA come from the germline V gene. Trimming removed 1 base from V and 0 bases from J, with 13 bases in between. The CDR3 loop spans 17 amino acids. The CDR3: CASSLEGQGNSNQPQHF. In DNA, the CDR3 is TGTGCCAGCAGCTTAGAGGGGCAAGGTAATAGCAATCAGCCCCAGCATTTT.

This clonotype has more than one count but fewer than ten. This chain joins TRBV7-2 and TRBJ1-1, with D unresolved. The V gene's germline CDR1 is SGHTA and CDR2 FQGNSA. V dropped 5 bases and J dropped 5 bases, with 15 bases sitting between them. There are 14 residues in the CDR3. The CDR3 DNA reads TGTGCCAGCAGCCCCGATGTGGGTTGGACTGAAGCTTTCTTT. As protein: CASSPDVGWTEAFF.

V gene TRBV5-6 combines with J gene TRBJ1-1, with a weak D call TRBD1 (5 bases). The CDR3 covers 13 residues. Germline CDR1 and CDR2: SGHDT and YYEEEE. The V end was cut by 4 bases, the J end by 5 bases, with 12 bases between. The CDR3 DNA follows: TGTGCCAGCAGCCCCGTTTGGGGGACTGAAGCTTTCTTT. This encodes CASSPVWGTEAFF.

The V gene is TRBV7-9, the J gene TRBJ2-5; D possibly uses TRBD1 or TRBD2 (5 bases each). Germline V lookup: CDR1 SEHNR, CDR2 FQNEAQ (reference sequence). CDR3 size: 18 residues. Trimming took off 6 bases at V and 5 bases at J, with 28 bases between the two ends. The CDR3 DNA sequence: TGTGCCAGCAGGAAAAGTCGGGACCTCGAGTCCGTCAAGGAGACCCAGTACTTC. Its translation is CASRKSRDLESVKETQYF.

This clonotype was recorded many times. This sequence joins TRBV6-5 and TRBJ1-6; tentative D call: TRBD1 (6 bases). Germline V lookup: CDR1 MNHEY, CDR2 SVGAGI. This CDR3 region has 17 residues. The ends were cut back, 4 bases at V and 7 bases at J, with 20 bases in the middle. CDR3 protein: CASSSNKQGISNSPLHF. As DNA, the CDR3 is TGTGCCAGCAGTTCGAATAAACAGGGTATCTCGAATTCACCCCTCCACTTT.

With regard to this clonotype: A much larger clone differs from this one at a single base, so this may be a read error. The CDR3 DNA reads TGTGCCAGTAGTACAGGCAGTTATAGCAATCAGCCCCAGCATTTT. This translates into CASSTGSYSNQPQHF. The chain uses TRBV19 and TRBJ1-5; no firm D call. Germline CDR1 reads LNHDA; CDR2 reads SQIVND (reference sequence). CDR3 length: 15 residues. Trimming removed 4 bases from V and 0 bases from J, with 10 bases in between. Using reference TRBV19 and TRBJ1-5 for the parts outside the CDR3, the full variable domain is DGGITQSPKYLFRKEGQNVTLSCEQNLNHDAMYWYRQDPGQGLRLIYYSQIVNDFQKGDIAEGYSVSREKKESFPLTVTSAQKNPTAFYLCASSTGSYSNQPQHFGDGTRLSIL.

With respect to this clonotype: A much bigger clone sits one base away, suggesting this may be a read error. The V call is TRBV5-5, the J call TRBJ1-1, with 9 positions matching TRBD1. Germline-derived CDR1 and CDR2 are SGHKS and YYEKEE (reference sequence). The trim removed 5 bases at V and 3 bases at J, leaving 11 bases unmatched. CDR3 size: 16 residues. The CDR3 DNA reads TGTGCCAGCAGGCCGGGACAGGGACTCATGCACACTGAAGCTTTCTTT. It translates to CASRPGQGLMHTEAFF.

This clonotype was counted between two and nine times. V gene TRBV11-2 combines with J gene TRBJ1-1; D remains ambiguous. The CDR3 is 17 amino acids. V shed 2 bases and J shed 1 base, with 17 bases lying between them. Germline V gives CDR1 SGHAT, CDR2 FQNNGV. CDR3 coding DNA: TGTGCCAGCAGCTTACCCCGGGGAGGCGCGGGGAACACTGAAGCTTTCTTT. Its protein product is CASSLPRGGAGNTEAFF.

Concerning this clonotype itself: A much more abundant neighbour one base away suggests this may be a read error. The conserved closing phenylalanine or tryptophan is absent in this CDR3, likely reflecting a read error. The chain combines TRBV7-2 with TRBJ2-5, with TRBD2 as a possible D gene (6 bases). Germline loops: CDR1 SGHTA, CDR2 FQGNSA. The V gene lost 5 bases and the J gene lost 3 bases, with 19 bases spanning the gap. The length of the CDR3 is 16 residues. DNA for the CDR3: TGTGCCAGCAGCCAAACCGACGGGACTTACGAAGAGACCCAGTACCTC. The encoded protein is CASSQTDGTYEETQYL.

This rearrangement joins TRBV7-8 to TRBJ1-6; D might be TRBD1 (6 bases). Germline CDR1 SGHVS, CDR2 FQNEAQ. The germline V and J ends were trimmed by 5 bases and 4 bases, with 9 bases remaining between them. The CDR3 sequence is 14 residues long. CDR3 protein: CASSQQGYNSPLHF. In DNA, the CDR3 is TGTGCCAGCAGCCAACAGGGTTATAATTCACCCCTCCACTTT.

This chain connects TRBV25-1 to TRBJ2-6; 10 bases map to TRBD1. Germline CDR1 is MGHDK and CDR2 is SYGVNS. The V gene end was trimmed by 1 base and the J gene end by 2 bases; junction bases not matched to a gene: 5. The CDR3 covers 18 residues. The CDR3, as DNA: TGTGCCAGCAGTGAATCGACCGGGACAGGGGCTGGGGCCAACGTCCTGACTTTC. Amino acid sequence: CASSESTGTGAGANVLTF.

The V and J genes are TRBV4-3 and TRBJ2-5; 13 bases align to TRBD2. V lost 0 bases and J lost 2; bases outside the gene matches: 0. CDR3 length: 16 residues. Germline V CDR1 and CDR2: LGHNA, YSLEER. This chain's CDR3 is CASSQELAGGQETQYF. CDR3 DNA sequence: TGCGCCAGCAGCCAAGAACTAGCGGGGGGGCAAGAGACCCAGTACTTC.

V is TRBV4-3 and J is TRBJ2-2; weak D call: TRBD1 (6 bases). V lost 0 bases, J lost 2 bases, and 10 bases lay in between. The germline CDR1 and CDR2 sequences are LGHNA and YSLEER. This CDR3 is built from 16 residues. CDR3: CASSQEGHFNTGELFF. In DNA, the CDR3 is TGCGCCAGCAGCCAAGAGGGACACTTTAACACCGGGGAGCTGTTTTTT.

The chain uses TRBV11-2 and TRBJ2-7; D unclear. CDR3 length: 12 residues. Per the germline V gene, CDR1 is SGHAT and CDR2 is FQNNGV. V was shortened by 4 bases and J by 6 bases, with 10 bases between the two germline ends. The CDR3, as DNA: TGTGCCAGCAGCTCTTTTAGATCCGAGCAGTACTTC. Amino acid sequence: CASSSFRSEQYF.

CDR3 nucleotide sequence: TGTGCCATCAGTGAGGCGAAGGGCAACGGAGAGACCCAGTACTTC. Protein product: CAISEAKGNGETQYF. V is TRBV10-3 and J is TRBJ2-5; D gene uncertain. Trimming stripped 2 bases from V and 4 bases from J, with 14 bases between. CDR1 and CDR2 from the germline V gene are ENHRY and SYGVKD. The CDR3 totals 15 residues.

The V and J genes are TRBV6-5 and TRBJ1-1, with D perhaps TRBD1 (6 bases). Germline CDR1 MNHEY, CDR2 SVGAGI. V was cut by 4 bases and J by 5 bases, with 14 bases left in between. This CDR3 is built from 14 residues. CDR3 DNA sequence: TGTGCCAGCAGTTTCAGGCCAGGGGTTACTGAAGCTTTCTTT. Translation gives CASSFRPGVTEAFF.

In its sample, this clonotype was seen a few times. The chain carries TRBV7-9 and TRBJ2-7, with a weak D call TRBD1 (5 bases). The CDR3 length is 12 residues. Germline assignment: CDR1 SEHNR and CDR2 FQNEAQ (reference sequence). V was trimmed by 1 base and J by 6 bases, leaving 7 bases between them. CDR3 protein: CASSLEGFEQYF. The CDR3 DNA is TGTGCCAGCAGCTTAGAGGGGTTCGAGCAGTACTTC.

This clonotype occurred a few times. The rearrangement joins TRBV5-5 to TRBJ2-5, with D possibly being TRBD2 (7 bases). The CDR3 has 18 residues. Trimming took off 4 bases at V and 5 bases at J, with 27 bases between the two ends. Per the germline V gene, CDR1 is SGHKS and CDR2 is YYEKEE (reference sequence). CDR3 DNA: TGTGCCAGCAGCCCCTTGCGTTCGACGTCGCGGGGGCCGGAGACCCAGTACTTC. Encoded protein: CASSPLRSTSRGPETQYF.

The rearrangement links TRBV11-2 to TRBJ1-1; D unresolved. This CDR3 contains 17 residues. The germline V gene has CDR1 SGHAT and CDR2 FQNNGV. V gave up 5 bases and J gave up 1 base, with 20 bases separating them. The CDR3 DNA follows: TGTGCCAGCAGCCAGGACCGTTGGAGGCCCCGGAACACTGAAGCTTTCTTT. It is translated as CASSQDRWRPRNTEAFF.

This clonotype was observed a few times. J is TRBJ2-7 and V is TRBV7-2; TRBD1 matches at 8 bases. The V gene's germline CDR1 is SGHTA and CDR2 FQGNSA. The CDR3 contains 18 residues. J lost 4 bases, V lost 5 bases, and 19 bases had no gene match. This CDR3 is CASSQDGDPSGGPYEQYF. DNA for the CDR3: TGTGCCAGCAGCCAAGACGGCGACCCCTCAGGGGGCCCTTACGAGCAGTACTTC.

This chain joins TRBV12-3 or TRBV12-4 and TRBJ1-5; D unresolved. Trimming pared 5 bases from V and 6 bases from J, leaving 20 bases between. CDR3 length: 16 residues. In DNA form, the CDR3 reads TGTGCCAGCAGTGAATATATTATGTGGGCCGGTCAGCCCCAGCATTTT. Amino acids: CASSEYIMWAGQPQHF.

This clonotype was seen many times. The chain joins TRBV20-1 to TRBJ2-7; D is unresolved. Germline assignment: CDR1 DFQATT and CDR2 SNEGSKA (reference sequence). This CDR3 comprises 12 residues. The ends were cut back, 6 bases at V and 3 bases at J, with 12 bases in the middle. CDR3 loop: CSAVGPFYEQYF. CDR3 sequence (DNA): TGCAGTGCAGTCGGACCGTTCTACGAGCAGTACTTC.

This clonotype came up a few times. The rearrangement joins TRBV4-1 to TRBJ1-4; the D is unclear. Trimming cost V 3 bases and J 6 bases, with 14 bases left between them. Germline CDR1 reads MGHRA; CDR2 reads YSYEKL. This CDR3 has 15 amino acids. CDR3: CASSHSMGSDEKLFF. CDR3 DNA: TGCGCCAGCAGCCACTCTATGGGTAGTGATGAAAAACTGTTTTTT.

This clonotype was counted at least ten times. The CDR3 loop is CASSFIQGEETQYF. The CDR3 nucleotides read TGTGCCAGCAGCTTTATCCAGGGAGAAGAGACCCAGTACTTC. V usage is TRBV11-2 and J usage is TRBJ2-5; TRBD1 or TRBD2 may be the D gene (5 bases each). This CDR3 is built from 14 residues. V dropped 3 bases and J dropped 3 bases, with 11 bases sitting between them. Germline V gene sequence: CDR1 SGHAT, CDR2 FQNNGV.

This clonotype was seen only a few times. The chain recombines TRBV25-1 with TRBJ1-1; 7 bases align to TRBD1. The CDR3 extends over 14 amino acids. V lost 11 bases, J lost 4 bases, and 13 bases stayed unmatched. Germline V gene data show CDR1 as MGHDK and CDR2 as SYGVNS. CDR3 coding DNA: TGTGCCTGGACCTCTCGACAGGGAGTCACTGAAGCTTTCTTT. As protein: CAWTSRQGVTEAFF.

This clonotype was detected many times. The chain employs TRBV20-1 and TRBJ1-5; no firm D call. V shed 3 bases and J shed 3 bases, with 9 bases lying between them. CDR3 length equals 13 residues. The V gene's germline CDR1 is DFQATT and CDR2 SNEGSKA (reference sequence). CDR3 region: CSASSGVNQPQHF. The CDR3 DNA sequence: TGCAGTGCTAGTTCAGGCGTCAATCAGCCCCAGCATTTT.

Details on this clonotype: A much larger clone lies a single base off, so this may be a read error. This chain uses TRBV7-2 with TRBJ1-1; unclear D gene. The ends were cut back, 1 base at V and 11 bases at J, with 14 bases in the middle. Germline CDR1 and CDR2: SGHTA and FQGNSA. The CDR3 runs to 13 residues. The CDR3 nucleotides read TGTGCCAGCAGCTTAGGTCGGCGGGTGGACGCTTTCTTT. Its translation: CASSLGRRVDAFF.

Points on this clonotype: Because it lacks the conserved phenylalanine or tryptophan at the end, this CDR3 is likely a read error. V and J are TRBV7-9 and TRBJ1-1, with D maybe TRBD1 (6 bases). CDR3 length: 16 amino acids. Looked up from germline, CDR1 is SEHNR and CDR2 is FQNEAQ (reference sequence). CDR3 nucleotide sequence: TGCGCCAGCAGCACTCGCCCAGGGGTTATGAACACTGAAGCTTTCTCT. This codes for CASSTRPGVMNTEAFS.